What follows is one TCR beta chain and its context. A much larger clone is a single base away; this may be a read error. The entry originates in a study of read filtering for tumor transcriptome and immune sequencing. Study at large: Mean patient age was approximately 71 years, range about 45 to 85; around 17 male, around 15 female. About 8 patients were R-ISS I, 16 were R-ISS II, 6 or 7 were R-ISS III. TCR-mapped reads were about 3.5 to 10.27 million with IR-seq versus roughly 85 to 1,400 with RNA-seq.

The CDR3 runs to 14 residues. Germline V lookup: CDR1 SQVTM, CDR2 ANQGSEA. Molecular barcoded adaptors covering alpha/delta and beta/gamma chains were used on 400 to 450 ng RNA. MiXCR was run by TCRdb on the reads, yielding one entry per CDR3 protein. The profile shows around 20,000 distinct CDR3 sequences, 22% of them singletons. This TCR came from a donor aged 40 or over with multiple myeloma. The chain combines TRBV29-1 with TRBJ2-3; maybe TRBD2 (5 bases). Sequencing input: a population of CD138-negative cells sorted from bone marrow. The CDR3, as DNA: TGCATCTCCCAAGCAGCGGAAGGCACAGATACGCAGTATTTT. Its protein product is CISQAAEGTDTQYF.